The rows below give T cell receptor beta chains drawn from one sample of a study of cytomegalovirus exposure and HLA in healthy donors. Measured with immunoSEQ multiplex PCR; TCRdb has only the in-frame clones, and not every one. The data show roughly 290,000 clones, approximately 90% seen once. The sequencing input was PBMCs. The receptors stem from a woman younger than 30 in good health and CMV-seronegative. Each CDR3 is given with its conserved first and last residue. The order of the fields is V gene, clone size, J gene, D gene, CDR3 DNA, CDR3 protein. The D gene is left open where the match is weak. Size tells how often a clone was seen (once, few, many) or the class of an expanded clone, and some rows leave it out.

v_call: TRBV5-4; clone_size: NA; j_call: TRBJ1-2; d_call: TRBD1; cdr3_nt: TGTGCCAGCAGCCACCGGGACAGGGGCCTCTCTGGCTACACCTTC; cdr3_aa: CASSHRDRGLSGYTF
v_call: TRBV11-2; clone_size: NA; j_call: TRBJ2-7; d_call: NA; cdr3_nt: TGTGCCAGCAGCTACGCAGGTGTCGAGCAGTACTTC; cdr3_aa: CASSYAGVEQYF
v_call: TRBV19; clone_size: few; j_call: TRBJ1-4; d_call: NA; cdr3_nt: TGTGCCAGTAGACCCAGGGGAGGGAATGAAAAACTGTTTTTT; cdr3_aa: CASRPRGGNEKLFF
v_call: TRBV6-5; clone_size: NA; j_call: TRBJ2-7; d_call: NA; cdr3_nt: TGTGCCAGCAGGCACCGGACAGACTACGAGCAGTACTTC; cdr3_aa: CASRHRTDYEQYF
v_call: TRBV2; clone_size: NA; j_call: TRBJ1-2; d_call: TRBD1; cdr3_nt: TGTGCCAGCGTAAAGAGGGGGCCCCTTAACTATGGCTACACCTTC; cdr3_aa: CASVKRGPLNYGYTF
v_call: TRBV30; clone_size: NA; j_call: TRBJ1-6; d_call: TRBD1; cdr3_nt: TGTGCCTGGAGTGTAAGGCGGGGACAGAGGGGAGAGGGTTCACCCCTCCACTTT; cdr3_aa: CAWSVRRGQRGEGSPLHF
v_call: TRBV29-1; clone_size: NA; j_call: TRBJ2-7; d_call: TRBD2; cdr3_nt: TGCAGCGTTGAAGAAACTAGCGGGGGCGAGCAGTACTTC; cdr3_aa: CSVEETSGGEQYF
v_call: TRBV19; clone_size: NA; j_call: TRBJ1-5; d_call: TRBD1; cdr3_nt: TGTGCCAGTAGTACCCGGGACAGGGGTTACCAGCCCCAGCATTTT; cdr3_aa: CASSTRDRGYQPQHF
v_call: TRBV29-1; clone_size: once; j_call: TRBJ2-4; d_call: TRBD1; cdr3_nt: TGCAGCGTTGAAGGCAGGGGGGCCAAAAACATTCAGTACTTC; cdr3_aa: CSVEGRGAKNIQYF
v_call: TRBV2; clone_size: NA; j_call: TRBJ2-4; d_call: NA; cdr3_nt: TGTGCCAGCAGTGAGGTTAGAAGCAAAAACATTCAGTACTTC; cdr3_aa: CASSEVRSKNIQYF
v_call: TRBV5-1; clone_size: NA; j_call: TRBJ2-1; d_call: TRBD2; cdr3_nt: TGCGCCAGCAGCGGGGAGGGAGGGGCCCAGTTCTTC; cdr3_aa: CASSGEGGAQFF
v_call: TRBV4-1; clone_size: once; j_call: TRBJ2-7; d_call: TRBD2; cdr3_nt: TGCGCCAGCAGCTACCGGACTAGCGGAACCTACGAGCAGTACTTC; cdr3_aa: CASSYRTSGTYEQYF